This TCR beta chain is from a study of T cell changes during pregnancy in multiple sclerosis. Sequencing was performed with immunoSEQ multiplex PCR; in TCRdb, only in-frame clones are kept and a portion is missing. This table holds over 65,000 clones, 91% found once. The V gene's germline CDR1 is LNHDA and CDR2 SQIVND (reference sequence). The CDR3 is made up of 14 amino acids. The trim removed 6 bases at V and 5 bases at J, leaving 7 bases unmatched. The sequence derives from a female donor in good health, enrolled as a control in a pregnancy study. The rearrangement joins TRBV19 to TRBJ2-1; TRBD1 matches 7 bases. The sample here was peripheral blood, taken in the first trimester of pregnancy. CDR3 sequence: CASSLSGTDNEQFF. CDR3 nucleotides: TGTGCCAGTAGCCTATCCGGGACAGACAATGAGCAGTTCTTC.